The entry below gives a single T cell receptor beta chain sequence along with its context. The target antigen is unknown. The data are from a study of T-cell memory formation after mild COVID-19. Across the whole study: Largely, the TCR clusters proved donor specific. General observations from the study: Contracting clones localized mainly to CM and EM when CD4+ and mainly to EMRA when CD8+.

With constant-segment primers, 5'RACE yielded cDNA libraries of TCR alpha and TCR beta that carried sample barcodes and UMIs. One entry per CDR3 protein results from TCRdb running MiXCR on the 5' RACE reads. The sample shows 200,000 to 300,000 distinct CDR3 sequences, approximately 16% of them seen only once. This CDR3 comprises 16 residues. The germline gives CDR1 LGHNA, CDR2 YNFKEQ. Between the trimmed V and J ends, which lost 0 bases and 1 base, there was a span of 13 bases. The receptor was isolated from a man aged 18 to 30 who had mild COVID-19 (a few samples of this study predate the infection). Cell type and time point are not known. Input material: PBMCs or a T cell subset sorted from them (not recorded which). The chain links TRBV4-2 to TRBJ2-7, with a weak D call TRBD2 (7 bases). CDR3 nucleotides: TGTGCCAGCAGCCAAGATGGGGGGGGCGCGTCCTACGAGCAGTACTTC. It specifies CASSQDGGGASYEQYF.